Below, 14 T cell receptor beta chains from the same sample are listed, as sequenced in a study of T cells in Graves' hyperthyroidism and ophthalmopathy. RNA transcripts served as the template for amplifying TCR beta CDR3 regions. RT-PCR in the first round (using the HTBI primer set) targeted the TCR CDR3. TCRdb re-derived calls from the multiplex PCR reads in MiXCR, one entry per CDR3 protein. The sample holds 530,000 or so distinct CDR3 sequences, about 43% seen once. The sequencing sample was made of peripheral blood or thyroid tissue (not recorded which). The receptor source for this set is a young woman with Graves' hyperthyroidism.

This clonotype showed up many times. J is TRBJ2-2 and V is TRBV7-9; TRBD2 matches at 10 bases. The CDR3 spans 18 residues. The V gene's germline CDR1 is SEHNR and CDR2 FQNEAQ (reference sequence). The ends lost 4 bases at V and 1 base at J; junction bases unmatched: 9. Written as DNA, the CDR3 is TGTGCCAGCAGCTCAGGAGTCAGGACTAGCGGGAACACCGGGGAGCTGTTTTTT. Translating gives CASSSGVRTSGNTGELFF.

This clonotype was detected a few times. This chain connects TRBV3-1 to TRBJ1-1; D remains unclear. CDR1 is LGHDT and CDR2 is YNNKEL in the germline V gene (reference sequence). Trimming stripped 2 bases from V and 1 base from J, with 5 bases between. The CDR3 runs to 13 residues. In DNA, the CDR3 is TGTGCCAGCAGCCAAAGCGGGAACACTGAAGCTTTCTTT. Translated: CASSQSGNTEAFF.

There are many counts of this clonotype. The rearrangement uses TRBV6-6 and TRBJ2-7; D is uncertain. The germline V gene has CDR1 MNHNY and CDR2 SVGAGI (reference sequence). This CDR3 contains 12 residues. Trimming removed 8 bases from V and 3 bases from J, with 11 bases in between. In nucleotides, the CDR3 is TGTGCCAGCTCGAACCCGAACTACGAGCAGTACTTC. This encodes CASSNPNYEQYF.

This clonotype was counted at least ten times. This chain links TRBV5-8 with TRBJ1-1; D may be TRBD1 (6 bases). The CDR3 length is 15 residues. Deletions cut 3 bases from V and 0 bases from J, with 12 bases between. CDR1 and CDR2 from the germline V gene are SGHTS and YDEGEE. CDR3: CASSSGELMNTEAFF. The DNA of the CDR3 is TGTGCCAGCAGCTCAGGGGAGTTGATGAACACTGAAGCTTTCTTT.

This clonotype came up once. The chain couples TRBV29-1 to TRBJ2-1, with 7 bases fitting TRBD2. Germline V gene sequence: CDR1 SQVTM, CDR2 ANQGSEA. Germline trimming cut 8 bases from V and 14 bases from J; bases unmatched to any gene: 6. This CDR3 is 9 amino acids long. CDR3 DNA: TGCAGCTCACTAGCGATGGAGTTCTTC. Translation gives CSSLAMEFF.

Details on this clonotype: Mismatch with germline at one junction end may stem from a read error. The rearrangement links TRBV20-1 to TRBJ2-7, with 10 positions matching TRBD2. Germline lookup yields CDR1 DFQATT and CDR2 SNEGSKA (reference sequence). This CDR3 is 15 amino acids long. The CDR3 sequence is CSAARSGRTSSEQYF. CDR3 nucleotide sequence: TGCAGTGCGGCCCGTAGCGGGAGGACTTCCTCCGAGCAGTACTTC.

As regards this clonotype: A read error may be the cause here, since a much bigger clone is one base away. This sequence joins TRBV9 and TRBJ2-7; D is perhaps TRBD1 or TRBD2 (5 bases each). The CDR3 contains 14 residues. The V gene's germline CDR1 is SGDLS and CDR2 YYNGEE. CDR3 loop: CASSVGDGSYKQYF. The CDR3 DNA is TGTGCCAGCAGCGTAGGGGACGGATCCTACAAGCAGTACTTC.

This rearrangement joins TRBV20-1 to TRBJ1-6, with TRBD1 as a possible D gene (5 bases). CDR1 DFQATT and CDR2 SNEGSKA come from the germline V gene (reference sequence). The ends were cut back, 3 bases at V and 9 bases at J, with 12 bases in the middle. The CDR3 runs 13 residues. The CDR3 DNA is TGCAGTGCTAGGGGGGTGTTGGGTTCACCCCTCCACTTT. Amino acids: CSARGVLGSPLHF.

V usage is TRBV7-9 and J usage is TRBJ2-7, with D perhaps given as TRBD1 or TRBD2 (6 bases each). The length of the CDR3 is 13 residues. V lost 3 bases to trimming and J lost 7 bases, with 13 bases between them. Germline V gene data show CDR1 as SEHNR and CDR2 as FQNEAQ (reference sequence). CDR3 in amino acids: CASSFRGDNEQYF. The CDR3 region has the DNA TGTGCCAGCAGCTTCCGCGGGGACAATGAGCAGTACTTC.

This clonotype turned up a few times. This chain links TRBV18 with TRBJ1-3, with D unresolved. V lost 3 bases, J lost 0 bases, and 9 bases lay in between. CDR1 is KGHSH and CDR2 is LQKENI in the germline V gene. The CDR3 is made up of 15 amino acids. CDR3 protein: CASSPGASSGNTIYF. In DNA, the CDR3 is TGTGCCAGCTCACCGGGTGCAAGCTCTGGAAACACCATATATTTT.

In this sample, this clonotype turned up many times. CDR3 nucleotides: TGTGCCAGCAGTTCCCCGGGGCGAGACTCACCCCTCCACTTT. Its translation: CASSSPGRDSPLHF. The V and J genes are TRBV12-3 or TRBV12-4 and TRBJ1-6, with D maybe TRBD1 (5 bases). CDR3 length: 14 residues. The V and J ends lost 4 bases and 10 bases respectively, with 14 bases between them.

The chain joins TRBV5-8 to TRBJ2-7, with D possibly TRBD1 on 5 matching bases. CDR1 is SGHTS and CDR2 is YDEGEE in the germline V gene. Trimming cost V 1 base and J 8 bases, with 13 bases left between them. The CDR3 has 13 residues. The CDR3 loop reads CASSLQGAYKQYF. The CDR3 DNA reads TGTGCCAGCAGCTTGCAGGGCGCGTACAAGCAGTACTTC.

At least ten counts were recorded for this clonotype. The gene calls are TRBV15 and TRBJ1-2, with a possible D match to TRBD1 (6 bases). CDR1 and CDR2 (germline): LNHNV, YYDKDF (reference sequence). Trimming stripped 0 bases from V and 7 bases from J, with 21 bases between. This CDR3 comprises 17 residues. The CDR3 DNA reads TGTGCCACCAGCAGAGATACCAGGGAGGGGGTGGATCGTGGCTACACCTTC. Protein sequence: CATSRDTREGVDRGYTF.

This rearrangement joins TRBV11-2 to TRBJ1-6, with TRBD1 identical over 10 bases. J gave up 10 bases and V 5 bases, and 11 bases lay outside the gene matches. The CDR3 is 16 residues long. Germline V gene sequence: CDR1 SGHAT, CDR2 FQNNGV. The CDR3 loop reads CASSPRFGTGVSPLHF. CDR3 sequence (DNA): TGTGCCAGCAGCCCCCGTTTCGGGACAGGGGTCTCACCCCTCCACTTT.